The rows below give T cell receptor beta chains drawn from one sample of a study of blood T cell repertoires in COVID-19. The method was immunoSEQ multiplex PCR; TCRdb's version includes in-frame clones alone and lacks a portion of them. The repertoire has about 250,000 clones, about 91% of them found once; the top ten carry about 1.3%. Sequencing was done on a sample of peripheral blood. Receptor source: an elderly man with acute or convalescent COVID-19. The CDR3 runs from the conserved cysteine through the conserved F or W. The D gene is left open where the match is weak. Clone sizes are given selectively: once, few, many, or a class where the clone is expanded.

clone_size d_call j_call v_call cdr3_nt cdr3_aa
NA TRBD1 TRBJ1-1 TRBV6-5 TGTGCCAGCAGTCCTCAGGGACAGGATGCTTTCTTT CASSPQGQDAFF
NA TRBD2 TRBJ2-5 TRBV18 TGTGCCAGCTCACCAGGACTAGGAGAGACCCAGTACTTC CASSPGLGETQYF
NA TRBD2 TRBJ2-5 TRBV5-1 TGCGCCAGCAGCTCCGGGACTAGCGGGGGAGAGACCCAGTACTTC CASSSGTSGGETQYF
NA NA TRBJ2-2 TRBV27 TGTGCCAGCAGTTCCTGGAGCAACACCGGGGAGCTGTTTTTT CASSSWSNTGELFF
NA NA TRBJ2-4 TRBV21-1 TGTGCCAGCAGCAAAAGAAGCGGGAGGGCCGTCGGAAACATTCAGTACTTC CASSKRSGRAVGNIQYF
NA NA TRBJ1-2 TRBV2 TGTGCCAGCAGTGAAGCGCTCTCAGGGAGGATAGCTAACTATGGCTACACCTTC CASSEALSGRIANYGYTF
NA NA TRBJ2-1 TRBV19 TGTGCCAGTACTCCGAACCCGGGTTTCTTTAGCTCCTACAATGAGCAGTTCTTC CASTPNPGFFSSYNEQFF
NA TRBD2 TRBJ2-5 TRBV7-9 TGTGCCAGCAGCCCGGGACTAGCGGGAGTAAAAGAGACCCAGTACTTC CASSPGLAGVKETQYF
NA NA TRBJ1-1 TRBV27 TGTGCCAGCAGTTTAAGCAGGGGCACTGAAGCTTTCTTT CASSLSRGTEAFF
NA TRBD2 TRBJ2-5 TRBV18 TGTGCCAGCTCGAAAGAGTTTTCGGGGCGGGAGTTGGCCGAGACCCAGTACTTC CASSKEFSGRELAETQYF
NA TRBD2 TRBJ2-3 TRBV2 TGTGCCAGCAGCCCGGGACTAGCGGGGGCGGATACGCAGTATTTT CASSPGLAGADTQYF
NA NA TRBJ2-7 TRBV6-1 TGTGCCAGCAGTGAGCGGGCGTACCCCTACGAGCAGTACTTC CASSERAYPYEQYF
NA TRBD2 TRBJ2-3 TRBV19 TGTGCCAGTAGTACTAGCGGGGGGGTCACAGATACGCAGTATTTT CASSTSGGVTDTQYF
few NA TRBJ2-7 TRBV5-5 TGTGCCAGCAGCTCGTCCCCCGGAGCCTACGAGCAGTACTTC CASSSSPGAYEQYF
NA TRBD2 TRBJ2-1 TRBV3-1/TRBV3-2 TGTGCCAGCAGCCCCTGGACTAGAGCTCGTATCGTGGGGCCCAATGAGCAGTTCTTC CASSPWTRARIVGPNEQFF
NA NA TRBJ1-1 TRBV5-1 TGCGCCAGCATATCGAACACTGAAGCTTTCTTT CASISNTEAFF
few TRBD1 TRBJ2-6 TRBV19 TGTGCCAGTAGTACGCGCGGGACAGGGGGCTCTGGGGCCAACGTCCTGACTTTC CASSTRGTGGSGANVLTF
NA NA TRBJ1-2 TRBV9 TGTGCCAGCAGCCTTAACGTAGCTGGCTACACCTTC CASSLNVAGYTF
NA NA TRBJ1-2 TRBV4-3 TGCGCCAGCAGCCAAGATAGCGGCAGCTATGGCTACACCTTC CASSQDSGSYGYTF
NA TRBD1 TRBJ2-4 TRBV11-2 TGTGCCAGCAGATCTCAGGGGGATTTAGCCAAAAACATTCAGTACTTC CASRSQGDLAKNIQYF
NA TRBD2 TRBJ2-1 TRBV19 TGTGCCAGTAGTCTACTAGCGGGGGGGATTTCTGAGCAGTTCTTC CASSLLAGGISEQFF
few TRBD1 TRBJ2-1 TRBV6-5 TGTGCCAGCAGTTACTCTCCAGGGGGCAAGAATGAGCAGTTCTTC CASSYSPGGKNEQFF
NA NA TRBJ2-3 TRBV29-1 TGCAGCGTTGAAAGATATGAGGGTGCAGATACGCAGTATTTT CSVERYEGADTQYF
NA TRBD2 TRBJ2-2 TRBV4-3 TGCGCCAGCAGCCAAGCCCACGGGGGGATCACCGGGGAGCTGTTTTTT CASSQAHGGITGELFF
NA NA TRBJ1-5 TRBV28 TGTGCCAGCTCACGAGATGAGAATCAGCCCCAGCATTTT CASSRDENQPQHF
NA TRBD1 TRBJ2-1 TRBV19 TGTGCCAGTAGTACCCGACAGGGGAAACTATACAATGAGCAGTTCTTC CASSTRQGKLYNEQFF
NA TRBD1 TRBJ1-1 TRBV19 TGTGCCAGTAGTATCTGGACAGGGCAATATAACACTGAAGCTTTCTTT CASSIWTGQYNTEAFF
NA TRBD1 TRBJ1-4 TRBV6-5 TGTGCCAGCAGGGGGACAGGGGGCATTGATGAAAAACTGTTTTTT CASRGTGGIDEKLFF
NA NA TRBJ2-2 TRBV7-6 TGTGCCAGCAGCCAGGGACAAGGGGGGGTCGGGGAGCTGTTTTTT CASSQGQGGVGELFF
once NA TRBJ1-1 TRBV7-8 TGTGCCAGCAGCTTAGACAGGGTGAGGAGCACTGAAGCTTTCTTT CASSLDRVRSTEAFF
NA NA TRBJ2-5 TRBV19 TGTGCCAGTACCCCGGGGGTAATAGCGCAAGAGACCCAGTACTTC CASTPGVIAQETQYF
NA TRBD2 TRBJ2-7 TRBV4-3 TGCGCCAGCAGCCGGACCGGGACTAGCGGGGGCTACGAGCAGTACTTC CASSRTGTSGGYEQYF
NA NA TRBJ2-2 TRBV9 TGTGCCAGTACTGCAGGGACAATGAACACCGGGGAGCTGTTTTTT CASTAGTMNTGELFF
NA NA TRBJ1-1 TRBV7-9 TGTGCCAGCAGCTTAGGAGGACAGACTGAAGCTTTCTTT CASSLGGQTEAFF
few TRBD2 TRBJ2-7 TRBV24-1 TGTGCCACCAGTGATCCAGGGACTAGCGGGTCCTACGAGCAGTACTTC CATSDPGTSGSYEQYF
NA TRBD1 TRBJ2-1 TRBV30 TGTGCCTGGAGTGCCCTTCCCCGGGACAGGGTGCACAATGAGCAGTTCTTC CAWSALPRDRVHNEQFF
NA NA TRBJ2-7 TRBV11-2 TGTGCCAGCAGCCTTTTAGGGGGGGGGCGCTCCTACGAGCAGTACTTC CASSLLGGGRSYEQYF
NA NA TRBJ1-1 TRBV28 TGTGCCAGCAGTTTAGTCAGGGAAGGTACTGAAGCTTTCTTT CASSLVREGTEAFF
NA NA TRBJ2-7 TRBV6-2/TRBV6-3 TGTGCCAGCAGTACCCGACAGGAAAACTACGAGCAGTACTTC CASSTRQENYEQYF
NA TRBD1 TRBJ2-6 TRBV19 TGTGCCAGTAGCCAGGACAGGGGGCGACGGTCTGGGGCCAACGTCCTGACTTTC CASSQDRGRRSGANVLTF
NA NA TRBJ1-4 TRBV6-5 TGTGCCAGCAGTTACCGGGCCACAGGGTTCGTAGAAAAACTGTTTTTT CASSYRATGFVEKLFF
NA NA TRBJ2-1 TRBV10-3 TGTGCCACCTTAGGGGGTGGTGATGAGCAGTTCTTC CATLGGGDEQFF
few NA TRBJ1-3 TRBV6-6 TGTGCCAGCAGTTGGGACAAGGCCTCTGGAAACACCATATATTTT CASSWDKASGNTIYF
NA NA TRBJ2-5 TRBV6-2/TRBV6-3 TGTGCCAGCAGTCCATGGGGGGTTCCGCGAGAGACCCAGTACTTC CASSPWGVPRETQYF
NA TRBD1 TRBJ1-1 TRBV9 TGTGCCAGCAGCGCGCACAGGGGAAACACTGAAGCTTTCTTT CASSAHRGNTEAFF
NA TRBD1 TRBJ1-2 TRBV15 TGTGCCACGAGCCCGGGACAGACCTATGGCTACACCTTC CATSPGQTYGYTF
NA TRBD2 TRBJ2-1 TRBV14 TGTGCCAGCAGCCACCCTAGCGGGGGGCCCCGCTCCTACAATGAGCAGTTCTTC CASSHPSGGPRSYNEQFF
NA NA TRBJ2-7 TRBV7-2 TGTGCCAGCAGCTTAGCAGGGGCTGAGTACGAGCAGTACTTC CASSLAGAEYEQYF